The subject of this entry is one T cell receptor (beta chain). Each CDR3 protein is one row after TCRdb ran MiXCR on the RT-PCR reads. Among approximately 500,000 distinct CDR3 sequences listed, 10% to 15% were seen once. The data are from a study of response to subunit inactivated influenza vaccine. Trimming pared 5 bases from V and 1 base from J, leaving 16 bases between. The CDR3 is 16 residues long. Germline loops: CDR1 MDHEN, CDR2 SYDVKM. The sequencing here drew on PBMCs from blood, taken roughly 45 days after vaccination. The V call is TRBV28, the J call TRBJ2-3; the D gene is possibly TRBD1 (6 bases). This receptor was obtained from a man aged 45-65 years who received an inactivated influenza vaccine. CDR3 sequence (DNA): TGTGCCAGCAGTGGGGGCCACGGATGGGGCACAGATACGCAGTATTTT. Translating it yields CASSGGHGWGTDTQYF.